Given below is one T cell receptor beta chain in context. This clone has a single count. No cognate antigen has been identified for it. No base-level quality is on record; no much larger clone is a single base apart. This sample was included in a study of blood T cell repertoires in COVID-19 (dated by TCRdb to about 2020). Describing the broader study: The collaborator samples originated in the United States, Italy and Spain and spanned the acute and convalescent phases of COVID-19. The sample metadata nearly always contained a de-identified subject ID, COVID-19 status, age in years and sex. The repertoires were released in a freely available public database meant as a resource for research on the immune response to SARS-CoV-2. Samples were obtained from the ongoing ImmuneRACE study (first 160 participants) and from 1,254 subjects provided by 6 global collaborators. Where available, HLA class I and class II types were taken from metadata supplied by the sample provider and were not determined by assay-based typing. The material from the prospective study consisted of cDNA or gDNA derived from T cells, B-cell-depleted T cells, or PBMCs. Subjects who had been exposed to COVID-19, were actively infected with it, or had recovered from it provided the deeply sampled blood TCRbeta repertoires that made up the dataset.

At the junction V is shortened by 7 bases and J by 5 bases, with 20 bases in between. The CDR3 has 15 amino acids, counting the end cysteine and phenylalanine. Only the CDR3 portion is preserved as DNA: 45 bases, with reading frame beginning at the first base. The germline V gene sets CDR1 to SNHLY and CDR2 to FYNNEI. Whole blood was collected in K2EDTA tubes by collaborating institutions according to the institutions' own protocols. Collaborator samples were shipped for TCRbeta analysis as frozen whole blood, isolated PBMCs, or DNA extracted from either sample type. TCRbeta CDR3 regions were amplified from genomic DNA using the immunoSEQ Assay, a bias-controlled multiplex PCR. For the original study's pipeline: Within the assay, amplification of reference gene primers was used to estimate how many nucleated cells each sample contained. To quantify the absolute abundance of each unique TCRbeta CDR3 rearrangement, sequence reads were collapsed and filtered. Productive Simpson clonality was computed per sample as the square root of Simpson's diversity index over productive rearrangements. Entries here come from immuneACCESS through TCRdb and include only in-frame sequences with V and J called. Some clones fail to appear in such tables; in the studies checked, an unresolved V gene covers under half of the shortfall, and the cause of the remainder is unknown. V and J calls and clone size come straight from that table; D and trimming were deduced from the DNA. In this sample the table shows roughly 150,000 clones, 80% to 90% of which occur a single time. Together, the top ten hold 2.5% to 3.5% of the sample.

Overall study outcomes, separate from this receptor: The quantity of clinical and demographic metadata differed by source and by participant and was supplied without curation.

The TCR originated in a woman aged 55-69 years with active COVID-19. Sequenced: peripheral blood. The V and J segments used are TRBV2 and TRBJ2-5; a weak D assignment points to TRBD1 (7 bases agree). The CDR3 region reads CASKDRSFRGETQYF. The base sequence is TGTGCCAGCAAGGACAGGTCATTCCGGGGGGAGACCCAGTACTTC.